This T cell receptor (beta chain) came from a study of T cells in Graves' hyperthyroidism and ophthalmopathy. Background on the study: Peripheral blood was collected at initial diagnosis, before any treatment. Whole-study findings and limits: Ophthalmopathy was told apart from stable hyperthyroidism by a 13 V-J model. Also found in blood were most expanded thyroid clonotypes above 0.001.

The study left out patients who had uncontrolled infection, other autoimmune disease, pregnancy or lactation. This clonotype was recorded many times. Its specificity is not known. Trimming took 5 bases from V and 2 from J; bases not matched to a gene: 13. Germline V gene sequence: CDR1 SEHNR, CDR2 FQNEAQ (reference sequence). The length of the CDR3 is 18 residues. Amplification yielded TCR beta CDR3 regions, with RNA transcripts as the source. A set of HTBI primers served as the primers for a first-round RT-PCR of the TCR CDR3. TCRdb reprocessed the multiplex PCR reads with MiXCR, giving one entry per CDR3 protein. The data show around 250,000 distinct CDR3 sequences, over 15% seen once.

The chain combines TRBV7-9 with TRBJ2-3; 10 nucleotides line up with TRBD2. This clonotype was obtained from a woman aged 18-29 years with Graves' ophthalmopathy. Sequenced material: blood. This chain's CDR3 is CASSHTRGLALSTDTQYF. The CDR3 coding sequence is TGTGCCAGCAGCCATACGCGGGGACTAGCGCTCTCCACAGATACGCAGTATTTT.